The text below deals with one T cell receptor beta chain. Its antigen is as yet unknown. Germline values: CDR1 MGHDK, CDR2 SYGVNS. Deletions cut 5 bases from V and 0 bases from J, with 11 bases between. The CDR3 totals 16 residues. This entry is derived from a study of blood T cells in healthy people across ages. Study-level findings and limits: It was held that the diversity estimates obtained from one million T cells were underestimates.

For the second PCR, which ran for roughly 6 to 11 cycles, a sample-barcoded 5' primer and a J-beta primer mix were used. TCRdb re-called the 5' RACE reads through MiXCR, storing one row per CDR3 protein. The sample lists hundreds of thousands of distinct CDR3 sequences; 58% were seen once. The chain employs TRBV25-1 and TRBJ1-6, with D uncertain. This TCR was sampled from a man aged 30-40 years in good health. The source material was blood. CDR3 protein: CASSQSVSSYNSPLHF. Written as DNA, the CDR3 is TGTGCCAGCAGTCAATCGGTCAGCTCCTATAATTCACCCCTCCACTTT.